The 29 T cell receptor beta chains below were found in one sample sequenced in a study of cytomegalovirus exposure and HLA in healthy donors. Some clones are missing from TCRdb's copy, which holds only in-frame ones; the method was immunoSEQ multiplex PCR. This table has more than 140,000 clones, roughly 91% appearing once. Sequenced input: PBMCs. These receptors all stem from a woman between 18 and 30 years old in good health and CMV-seropositive.

The CDR3 DNA sequence: TGTGCCAGCAGCGCCAGGGATGGCTACACCTTC. Its translation is CASSARDGYTF. The chain links TRBV9 to TRBJ1-2, with D maybe TRBD1 (5 bases). Trimming left V 3 bases short and J 6 bases short, with 6 bases between. This CDR3 comprises 11 residues. Germline CDR1 reads SGDLS; CDR2 reads YYNGEE.

The V call is TRBV11-3, the J call TRBJ2-5, with D possibly matching TRBD2 (5 bases). The V gene's germline CDR1 is SGHNT and CDR2 YENEEA. This CDR3 region has 13 residues. Between the trimmed V and J ends, which lost 6 bases and 5 bases, there was a span of 13 bases. CDR3 nucleotide sequence: TGTGCCAGCAGACGGACTGCTCAGGAGACCCAGTACTTC. Residues: CASRRTAQETQYF.

This rearrangement joins TRBV21-1 to TRBJ2-5; the DNA was not compared with TRBD2, the D call given in the table. TRBV21-1 is flagged as a pseudogene. CDR3 length: 18 amino acids. The CDR3 here is CASSEFSMVAVREETQYF. CDR3 in DNA: TGTGCCAGCAGCGAATTCTCTATGGTAGCGGTGAGGGAAGAGACCCAGTACTTC.

This chain uses TRBV19 with TRBJ1-2, with 11 bases aligning to TRBD1. CDR1 is LNHDA, CDR2 SQIVND, per germline (reference sequence). The V gene end was trimmed by 6 bases and the J gene end by 4 bases; junction bases not matched to a gene: 4. This CDR3 has 14 residues. The CDR3 sequence is CASSRDRGTYGYTF. In DNA form, the CDR3 reads TGTGCCAGTAGCCGGGACAGGGGGACCTATGGCTACACCTTC.

The chain couples TRBV5-1 to TRBJ2-7; D unresolved. Looked up from germline, CDR1 is SGHRS and CDR2 is YFSETQ. This CDR3 region has 14 residues. Trimming left V 0 bases short and J 0 bases short, with 7 bases between. Here the CDR3 reads CASSLGRSSYEQYF. CDR3 DNA: TGCGCCAGCAGCTTGGGTCGTAGCTCCTACGAGCAGTACTTC.

The chain carries TRBV2 and TRBJ2-3, with 10 bases lining up with TRBD2. Germline assignment: CDR1 SNHLY and CDR2 FYNNEI. The CDR3 sequence is 18 residues long. V was pared by 11 bases and J by 2 bases, with 19 bases of the junction left unmatched. The CDR3 sequence is CAVSKAGGPLSNTDTQYF. CDR3 DNA sequence: TGTGCCGTTAGCAAAGCGGGAGGGCCCCTAAGTAACACAGATACGCAGTATTTT. Full variable domain (remainder filled in from reference TRBV2 and TRBJ2-3): EPEVTQTPSHQVTQMGQEVILRCVPISNHLYFYWYRQILGQKVEFLVSFYNNEISEKSEIFDDQFSVERPDGSNFTLKIRSTKLEDSAMYFCAVSKAGGPLSNTDTQYFGPGTRLTVL.

This clone occurred once. V is TRBV7-2 and J is TRBJ2-7, with 8 bases lining up with TRBD1. This CDR3 is built from 15 residues. With V trimmed by 4 bases and J by 1 base, 6 bases remained unmatched. Germline values: CDR1 SGHTA, CDR2 FQGNSA. CDR3 region: CASSSDRDRSYEQYF. The CDR3 DNA reads as TGTGCCAGCAGCTCGGACAGGGACCGGTCCTACGAGCAGTACTTC.

The CDR3 nucleotides read TGCGCCAGCAGCTTGGACGGGGGTCGGAACACTGAAGCTTTCTTT. Translated, it gives CASSLDGGRNTEAFF. The rearrangement links TRBV5-1 to TRBJ1-1; D is perhaps TRBD1 (5 bases). The V and J ends lost 0 bases and 1 base respectively, with 10 bases between them. From germline, CDR1 is SGHRS and CDR2 YFSETQ. This CDR3 is 15 amino acids long.

The chain recombines TRBV28 with TRBJ1-1; the D gene is possibly TRBD1 (5 bases). Trimming removed 2 bases at V and 11 bases at J, with 15 bases between. CDR1 MDHEN and CDR2 SYDVKM come from the germline V gene. The CDR3 is 13 residues long. The CDR3 protein is CASSLGGLPPAFF. In DNA, the CDR3 is TGTGCCAGCAGTTTAGGGGGACTCCCCCCGGCTTTCTTT.

The chain combines TRBV7-2 with TRBJ2-3; a weak D match, TRBD1 (5 bases). The CDR3 loop spans 15 amino acids. The germline V gene has CDR1 SGHTA and CDR2 FQGNSA. V was clipped by 5 bases and J by 1 base, with 13 bases between them. The CDR3 spells CASSPGYLGTDTQYF. DNA of the CDR3: TGTGCCAGCAGCCCAGGGTATTTGGGCACAGATACGCAGTATTTT.

The chain uses TRBV4-3 and TRBJ2-6; 12 nucleotides align to TRBD2. The germline CDR1 and CDR2 sequences are LGHNA and YSLEER. This CDR3 spans 19 amino acids. The J segment lost 0 bases and the V segment lost 2 bases, leaving 5 bases of the junction unmatched. This chain's CDR3 is CASSQHLLAGGSGANVLTF. The CDR3 DNA reads as TGCGCCAGCAGCCAACATCTACTAGCGGGAGGCTCTGGGGCCAACGTCCTGACTTTC.

This chain links TRBV5-1 with TRBJ2-1, with 7 nucleotides matching TRBD2. CDR3 length: 14 amino acids. The trim removed 1 base at V and 10 bases at J, leaving 8 bases unmatched. CDR1 SGHRS and CDR2 YFSETQ come from the germline V gene. CDR3 sequence (DNA): TGCGCCAGCAGCTTGAGCGGGGTCTTCGGGGAGCAGTTCTTC. Protein: CASSLSGVFGEQFF. Full variable domain (missing parts from reference TRBV5-1 and TRBJ2-1): KAGVTQTPRYLIKTRGQQVTLSCSPISGHRSVSWYQQTPGQGLQFLFEYFSETQRNKGNFPGRFSGRQFSNSRSEMNVSTLELGDSALYLCASSLSGVFGEQFFGPGTRLTVL.

CDR3: CATEGAGELFF. The CDR3 DNA reads TGTGCCACCGAGGGTGCCGGGGAGCTGTTTTTT. The J gene is TRBJ2-2, the V gene TRBV10-3; a weak D match, TRBD2 (5 bases). Germline loops: CDR1 ENHRY, CDR2 SYGVKD. The V end was cut by 10 bases, the J end by 6 bases, with 9 bases between. The CDR3 covers 11 residues.

This chain uses TRBV14 with TRBJ2-7; tentatively, D is TRBD1 (6 bases). This CDR3 is 13 amino acids long. Between the trimmed V and J ends, which lost 4 bases and 5 bases, there was a span of 12 bases. Germline CDR1 SGHDN, CDR2 FVKESK. CDR3 protein: CASSRQQGDEQYF. The CDR3 bases are TGTGCCAGCAGCCGTCAACAGGGCGACGAGCAGTACTTC.

The V gene is TRBV6-5, the J gene TRBJ2-1; 7 positions agree with TRBD2. The CDR3 spans 15 residues. Per germline, CDR1 MNHEY and CDR2 SVGAGI. The junction had 6 bases not matched to a gene; V was cut back by 0 bases and J by 7 bases. CDR3 sequence: CASSYSGGSINEQFF. The CDR3 DNA reads TGTGCCAGCAGTTACTCCGGCGGGAGTATTAATGAGCAGTTCTTC.

In its sample, this clone was seen once. The chain joins TRBV27 to TRBJ2-2; TRBD2 matches at 14 bases. The CDR3 length is 16 residues. Germline V gene lookup returns CDR1 MNHEY and CDR2 SMNVEV (reference sequence). V lost 6 bases and J lost 6; bases outside the gene matches: 6. The CDR3 DNA follows: TGTGCCAGCAGCGCGCCGGGACTAGCGGGAGCCGGGGAGCTGTTTTTT. As protein: CASSAPGLAGAGELFF.

The chain carries TRBV7-8 and TRBJ1-1, with a weak D call TRBD1 (5 bases). The CDR3 runs 17 residues. In germline, CDR1 is SGHVS, CDR2 FQNEAQ. The V gene lost 3 bases and the J gene lost 4 bases, with 21 bases spanning the gap. The CDR3 DNA reads TGTGCCAGCAGCTTTTTTGCGGGGGACTTAACTAGCACTGAAGCTTTCTTT. It translates to CASSFFAGDLTSTEAFF.

The chain joins TRBV11-2 to TRBJ2-2, with TRBD2 matching 9 bases. The ends lost 0 bases at V and 3 bases at J; junction bases unmatched: 2. Germline CDR1 and CDR2: SGHAT and FQNNGV. The CDR3 is 16 amino acids. The DNA for the CDR3 is TGTGCCAGCAGCTTAGAGCTAGCGGGGTACACCGGGGAGCTGTTTTTT. This codes for CASSLELAGYTGELFF.

V and J are TRBV5-6 and TRBJ2-1, with TRBD2 identical over 11 bases. Germline assignment: CDR1 SGHDT and CDR2 YYEEEE. This CDR3 comprises 14 residues. V lost 2 bases and J lost 15; bases outside the gene matches: 10. The CDR3 loop is CASSFDLAGGGRFF. CDR3 nucleotides: TGTGCCAGCAGCTTCGACCTAGCGGGAGGAGGAAGGTTCTTC.

This chain joins TRBV6-6 and TRBJ2-3; D unclear. V was pared by 6 bases and J by 5 bases, with 9 bases between. Germline CDR1 and CDR2: MNHNY and SVGAGI (reference sequence). The CDR3 loop spans 12 amino acids. DNA of the CDR3: TGTGCCAGCAGCCTATACGGAGATACGCAGTATTTT. Translation gives CASSLYGDTQYF.

This chain links TRBV5-1 with TRBJ2-2, with D possibly being TRBD2 (6 bases). Looked up from germline, CDR1 is SGHRS and CDR2 is YFSETQ. Trimming pared 4 bases from V and 0 bases from J, leaving 13 bases between. The CDR3 extends over 16 amino acids. CDR3 bases: TGCGCCAGCAGCCCCGGGGTAGCGGCGAACACCGGGGAGCTGTTTTTT. This encodes CASSPGVAANTGELFF.

V gene TRBV30 combines with J gene TRBJ2-5, with TRBD2 matching 8 bases. V lost 0 bases to trimming and J lost 0 bases; unmatched junction nucleotides: 3. The germline V gene encodes CDR1 GTSNPN and CDR2 SVGIG (reference sequence). CDR3 length: 15 residues. In nucleotides, the CDR3 is TGTGCCTGGAGTGTACTAGCGGAGTACCAAGAGACCCAGTACTTC. As protein: CAWSVLAEYQETQYF.

V is TRBV13 and J is TRBJ2-3; 8 nucleotides agree with TRBD2. The V and J ends lost 5 bases and 2 bases, in that order; junction bases with no gene match: 6. Germline V gives CDR1 PRHDT, CDR2 FYEKMQ (reference sequence). The CDR3 loop spans 15 amino acids. The CDR3 spells CASSRGLADTDTQYF. CDR3 in DNA: TGTGCCAGCAGCCGAGGACTAGCCGACACAGATACGCAGTATTTT.

The chain is built from TRBV14 and TRBJ1-3; 7 nucleotides match TRBD1. V shed 7 bases, J shed 0 bases, and the junction held 3 bases outside the gene matches. The CDR3 extends over 14 amino acids. Germline loops: CDR1 SGHDN, CDR2 FVKESK. The DNA of the CDR3 is TGTGCCAGCACCTCAGGGGGCTCTGGAAACACCATATATTTT. Its translation: CASTSGGSGNTIYF.

This clone came up once. The chain recombines TRBV7-3 with TRBJ1-1; D gene ambiguous. CDR3 size: 13 residues. Germline V lookup: CDR1 SGHTA, CDR2 FQGTGA. The V gene lost 1 base and the J gene lost 3 bases, with 6 bases spanning the gap. CDR3 residues: CASSLSPDTEAFF. The CDR3 DNA reads TGTGCCAGCAGCTTAAGCCCGGACACTGAAGCTTTCTTT.

The V call is TRBV7-3, the J call TRBJ1-2; unclear D gene. V shed 7 bases and J shed 2 bases, with 20 bases lying between them. The CDR3 has 16 amino acids. Germline CDR1 SGHTA, CDR2 FQGTGA. CDR3 protein: CASTDRGVRCNYGYTF. In DNA, the CDR3 is TGTGCCAGCACCGACCGGGGAGTGAGATGCAACTATGGCTACACCTTC.

This clone was recorded a few times. The chain has TRBV19 and TRBJ1-4, with D hard to call. With 3 bases removed from V and 12 bases from J, the gap between germline ends came to 17 bases. The CDR3 runs 14 residues. Germline V lookup: CDR1 LNHDA, CDR2 SQIVND (reference sequence). In DNA form, the CDR3 reads TGTGCCAGTAGTATCCGTCCCTCCGAGAGGGAACTGTTTTTT. Translating gives CASSIRPSERELFF.

This clone was observed a single time. The V call is TRBV11-1, the J call TRBJ2-7; TRBD1 aligns across 7 bases. Trimming cost V 0 bases and J 13 bases; bases outside gene matches: 18. Per germline, CDR1 SGHAT and CDR2 FQDESV (reference sequence). This CDR3 has 16 residues. The CDR3 sequence: CASSLAQYQSGTDIYF. Here the CDR3 DNA reads TGTGCCAGCAGCTTAGCGCAATACCAGTCCGGGACAGACATCTACTTC.

The rearrangement joins TRBV10-3 to TRBJ1-1, with D possibly matching TRBD1 (5 bases). Germline lookup yields CDR1 ENHRY and CDR2 SYGVKD. CDR3 length equals 13 residues. Trimming took 7 bases from V and 3 from J, leaving 12 bases between them. The CDR3 region has the DNA TGTGCCATCAAGGCCAGGGCGGACACTGAAGCTTTCTTT. It specifies CAIKARADTEAFF.